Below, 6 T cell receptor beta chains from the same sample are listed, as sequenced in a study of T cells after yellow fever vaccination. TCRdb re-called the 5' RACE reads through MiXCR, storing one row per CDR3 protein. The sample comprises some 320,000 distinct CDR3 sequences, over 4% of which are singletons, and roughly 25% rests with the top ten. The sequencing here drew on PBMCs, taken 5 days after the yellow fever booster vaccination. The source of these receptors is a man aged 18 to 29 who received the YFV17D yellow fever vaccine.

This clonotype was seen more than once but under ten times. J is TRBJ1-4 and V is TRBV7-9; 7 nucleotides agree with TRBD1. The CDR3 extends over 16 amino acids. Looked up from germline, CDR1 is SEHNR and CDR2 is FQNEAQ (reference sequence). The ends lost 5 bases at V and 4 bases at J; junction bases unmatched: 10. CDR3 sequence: CASSTLGQDLNEKLFF. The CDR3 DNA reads TGTGCCAGCAGCACCCTCGGACAGGACCTTAATGAAAAACTGTTTTTT.

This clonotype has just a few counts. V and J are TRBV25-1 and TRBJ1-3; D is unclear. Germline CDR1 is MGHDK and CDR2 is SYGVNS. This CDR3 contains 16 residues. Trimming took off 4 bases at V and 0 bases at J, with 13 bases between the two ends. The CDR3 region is CASSASQLSSGNTIYF. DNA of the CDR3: TGTGCCAGCAGTGCCAGCCAGCTAAGCTCTGGAAACACCATATATTTT.

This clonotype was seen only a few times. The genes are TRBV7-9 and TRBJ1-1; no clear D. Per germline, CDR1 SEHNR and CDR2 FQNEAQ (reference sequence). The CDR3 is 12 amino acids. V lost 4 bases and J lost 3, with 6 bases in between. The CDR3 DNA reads TGTGCCAGCAGCTCAGCAGACACTGAAGCTTTCTTT. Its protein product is CASSSADTEAFF.

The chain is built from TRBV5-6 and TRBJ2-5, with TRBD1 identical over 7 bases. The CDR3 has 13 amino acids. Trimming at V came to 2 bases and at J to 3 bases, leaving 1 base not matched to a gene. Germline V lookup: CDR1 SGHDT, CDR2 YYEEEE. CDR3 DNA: TGTGCCAGCAGCTTCACAGGGGAAGAGACCCAGTACTTC. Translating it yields CASSFTGEETQYF.

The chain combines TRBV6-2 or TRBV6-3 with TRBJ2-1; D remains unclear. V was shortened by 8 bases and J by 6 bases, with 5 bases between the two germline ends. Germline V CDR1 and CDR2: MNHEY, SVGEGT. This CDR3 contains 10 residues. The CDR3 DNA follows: TGTGCCAGCGGCATCAATGAGCAGTTCTTC. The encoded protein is CASGINEQFF.

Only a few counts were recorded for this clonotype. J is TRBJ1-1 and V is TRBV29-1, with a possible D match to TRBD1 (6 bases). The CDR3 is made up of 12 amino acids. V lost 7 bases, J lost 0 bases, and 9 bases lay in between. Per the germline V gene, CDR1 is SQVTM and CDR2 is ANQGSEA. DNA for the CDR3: TGCAGCGGGGGACACCTGAACACTGAAGCTTTCTTT. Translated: CSGGHLNTEAFF.